The 30 T cell receptor beta chains in this list originate from one sample, sequenced in a study of blood T cell repertoires in COVID-19 (TCRdb year 2020). Receptor libraries were prepared by the immunoSEQ multiplex PCR assay. Held by TCRdb, this immuneACCESS table contains in-frame sequences only and omits some clones. Under half of the omission traces to an unresolved V gene where checked; the cause of the rest is unknown. This sample is represented by about 160,000 clones; approximately 79% of them were singletons. The ten largest clones capture about 7.7% of the sample. The material sequenced was peripheral blood. These receptors were taken from a woman aged 40 to 50 with COVID-19, enrolled during active disease.

V and J are TRBV18 and TRBJ2-7, with TRBD1 as a possible D gene (6 bases). This CDR3 is built from 13 residues. The V and J ends lost 6 bases and 4 bases respectively, with 13 bases between them. In germline, CDR1 is KGHSH, CDR2 LQKENI. The CDR3 loop is CASSPIQGYEQYV. The CDR3 coding sequence is TGTGCCAGCTCGCCTATACAGGGTTACGAGCAGTACGTC.

This clone was seen once. The chain combines TRBV11-2 with TRBJ2-2, with TRBD2 identical over 10 bases. V lost 9 bases to trimming and J lost 6 bases; unmatched junction nucleotides: 7. The CDR3 is 14 residues long. From germline, CDR1 is SGHAT and CDR2 FQNNGV. Here the CDR3 reads CASCVAGGAGELFF. CDR3 DNA: TGTGCCAGTTGTGTAGCGGGAGGTGCCGGGGAGCTGTTTTTT.

The genes are TRBV20-1 and TRBJ2-5, with 7 bases aligning to TRBD1. Trimming at V came to 3 bases and at J to 5 bases, leaving 12 bases not matched to a gene. The CDR3 has 15 amino acids. Germline V gene sequence: CDR1 DFQATT, CDR2 SNEGSKA (reference sequence). The CDR3, as DNA: TGCAGTGCTAGTTCGGCCAGGGGGATTTCGGAGACCCAGTACTTC. It codes for CSASSARGISETQYF.

The rearrangement links TRBV6-2 or TRBV6-3 to TRBJ2-5; 11 bases fit TRBD1. The junction had 5 bases not matched to a gene; V was cut back by 4 bases and J by 7 bases. The CDR3 sequence is 14 residues long. CDR1 and CDR2 (germline): MNHEY, SVGEGT. CDR3 amino acids: CASSFGQGAGTQYF. CDR3 in DNA: TGTGCCAGCAGTTTCGGACAGGGGGCGGGGACCCAGTACTTC.

The rearrangement links TRBV15 to TRBJ2-2; TRBD2 might be the D (5 bases). The length of the CDR3 is 15 residues. Trimming cost V 4 bases and J 3 bases, with 12 bases left between them. Germline-derived CDR1 and CDR2 are LNHNV and YYDKDF (reference sequence). The CDR3 reads CATSIMRADTGELFF. CDR3 DNA sequence: TGTGCCACCAGCATAATGAGGGCGGACACCGGGGAGCTGTTTTTT.

The CDR3 bases are TGTGCCAGCAGTCAGACTGAGACGGCCTACAATGAGCAGTTCTTC. This translates into CASSQTETAYNEQFF. The V and J genes are TRBV28 and TRBJ2-1; D not certain. V lost 5 bases to trimming and J lost 2 bases, with 13 bases between them. CDR3 length: 15 residues. Per germline, CDR1 MDHEN and CDR2 SYDVKM.

The chain employs TRBV3-1 (or the pseudogene TRBV3-2) and TRBJ1-2, with D unclear. The germline V and J ends were trimmed by 1 base and 8 bases, with 11 bases remaining between them. The CDR3 has 13 amino acids. The germline gives CDR1 LGHDT, CDR2 YNNKEL (reference sequence). CDR3 region: CASSQVTGEGYTF. The DNA of the CDR3 is TGTGCCAGCAGCCAAGTTACTGGAGAGGGCTACACCTTC.

The J gene is TRBJ2-3, the V gene TRBV18; TRBD1 matches 10 bases. With 8 bases clipped from V and 5 bases from J, the junction kept 4 bases outside the gene matches. Germline V gene data show CDR1 as KGHSH and CDR2 as LQKENI. The CDR3 has 13 amino acids. CDR3 loop: CASATGGRDTQYF. Here the CDR3 DNA reads TGTGCCAGCGCGACAGGGGGCAGAGATACGCAGTATTTT. Filled out from reference TRBV18 and TRBJ2-3, the complete variable domain reads NAGVMQNPRHLVRRRGQEARLRCSPMKGHSHVYWYRQLPEEGLKFMVYLQKENIIDESGMPKERFSAEFPKEGPSILRIQQVVRGDSAAYFCASATGGRDTQYFGPGTRLTVL.

The V call is TRBV7-9, the J call TRBJ1-5; no definite D call. V lost 1 base, J lost 7 bases, and 17 bases lay in between. The CDR3 has 16 residues. CDR1 and CDR2 (germline): SEHNR, FQNEAQ (reference sequence). CDR3 in DNA: TGTGCCAGCAGCTTAGAGCTCCGGGGATCAAGGCAGCCCCAGCATTTT. Protein sequence: CASSLELRGSRQPQHF.

The V gene is TRBV18, the J gene TRBJ2-7, with TRBD2 matching 8 bases. With V trimmed by 6 bases and J by 2 bases, 6 bases remained unmatched. Germline assignment: CDR1 KGHSH and CDR2 LQKENI. This CDR3 spans 14 amino acids. CDR3 in amino acids: CASSIKGLAYEQYF. In DNA, the CDR3 is TGTGCCAGCTCCATCAAGGGACTAGCCTACGAGCAGTACTTC.

CDR3 nucleotide sequence: TGTGCCAGCAGTTTAAGCGCAGACACCATATATTTT. The encoded protein is CASSLSADTIYF. This sequence joins TRBV28 and TRBJ1-3; D is unresolved. V was clipped by 2 bases and J by 8 bases, with 7 bases between them. The CDR3 is 12 amino acids. Germline V gene sequence: CDR1 MDHEN, CDR2 SYDVKM.

This chain joins TRBV18 and TRBJ2-7; 8 bases are a match to TRBD1. The length of the CDR3 is 13 residues. Trimming at V came to 2 bases and at J to 5 bases, leaving 2 bases not matched to a gene. The germline CDR1 and CDR2 sequences are KGHSH and LQKENI. The CDR3 sequence is CASSPKQGDEQYV. The CDR3 DNA is TGTGCCAGCTCACCAAAACAGGGGGACGAGCAGTACGTC.

The J gene is TRBJ2-1, the V gene TRBV18; D possibly corresponds to TRBD1 (6 bases). There are 15 residues in the CDR3. Germline CDR1 reads KGHSH; CDR2 reads LQKENI. Trimming took 5 bases from V and 8 from J, leaving 19 bases between them. The chain's CDR3 is CASSGRGTSTDEQFF. The CDR3 coding sequence is TGTGCCAGCTCAGGACGTGGGACAAGTACAGATGAGCAGTTCTTC. The variable domain in full, completed from reference TRBV18 and TRBJ2-1, reads NAGVMQNPRHLVRRRGQEARLRCSPMKGHSHVYWYRQLPEEGLKFMVYLQKENIIDESGMPKERFSAEFPKEGPSILRIQQVVRGDSAAYFCASSGRGTSTDEQFFGPGTRLTVL.

This chain connects TRBV29-1 to TRBJ2-1, with TRBD2 matching over 8 bases. The CDR3 extends over 13 amino acids. Losses at the gene ends were 6 bases for V and 6 bases for J; bases not matched to a gene: 7. CDR1 is SQVTM and CDR2 is ANQGSEA in the germline V gene. CDR3 region: CSVVPSGRNEQFF. Here the CDR3 DNA reads TGCAGCGTAGTTCCTAGCGGGCGCAATGAGCAGTTCTTC.

The table lists this clone with a few counts. CDR3 sequence: CASSTHLAGNNEQFF. CDR3 coding DNA: TGTGCCAGCAGTACGCACCTAGCGGGAAACAATGAGCAGTTCTTC. The rearrangement uses TRBV6-6 and TRBJ2-1; 9 bases fit TRBD2. V shed 5 bases, J shed 5 bases, and the junction held 7 bases outside the gene matches. This CDR3 spans 15 amino acids. Germline values: CDR1 MNHNY, CDR2 SVGAGI (reference sequence).

This rearrangement joins TRBV15 to TRBJ2-1; 14 bases agree with TRBD2. V gave up 1 base and J gave up 9 bases; unmatched junction bases: 8. Germline V gene lookup returns CDR1 LNHNV and CDR2 YYDKDF (reference sequence). The CDR3 is 17 amino acids. The CDR3 nucleotides are TGTGCCACCAGCAGAGCCGGACTAGCGGGAGGATTCGGTGAGCAGTTCTTC. Translating gives CATSRAGLAGGFGEQFF.

CDR3 DNA sequence: TGCAGTGCTAGTCTAGCGGGCCATGAGCAGTTCTTC. Protein: CSASLAGHEQFF. This chain links TRBV20-1 with TRBJ2-1; 8 nucleotides line up with TRBD2. Germline V gene lookup returns CDR1 DFQATT and CDR2 SNEGSKA (reference sequence). The V and J ends lost 3 bases and 8 bases, in that order; junction bases with no gene match: 3. The CDR3 spans 12 residues.

The V call is TRBV3-1 (or the pseudogene TRBV3-2), the J call TRBJ1-4; no definite D call. The V end was cut by 1 base, the J end by 7 bases, with 13 bases between. Germline loops: CDR1 LGHDT, CDR2 YNNKEL (reference sequence). The CDR3 is 15 amino acids. CDR3 sequence: CASSQAEGLVEKLFF. In DNA, the CDR3 is TGTGCCAGCAGCCAAGCAGAGGGCTTAGTTGAAAAACTGTTTTTT.

Here the CDR3 DNA reads TGTGCCAGCAGTTACGGGACAGGGGGCACAGATACGCAGTATTTT. Translating gives CASSYGTGGTDTQYF. This rearrangement joins TRBV6-5 to TRBJ2-3, with 10 bases lining up with TRBD1. The trim removed 2 bases at V and 1 base at J, leaving 0 bases unmatched. The CDR3 is 15 residues long. CDR1 MNHEY and CDR2 SVGAGI come from the germline V gene.

V usage is TRBV24-1 and J usage is TRBJ2-2, with 8 bases fitting TRBD1. Trimming took 3 bases from V and 5 from J; bases not matched to a gene: 10. The CDR3 spans 17 residues. Germline V gene lookup returns CDR1 KGHDR and CDR2 SFDVKD. The CDR3 sequence is CATSDDSRDRGTGELFF. As DNA, the CDR3 is TGTGCCACCAGTGATGATTCCCGTGACAGGGGTACCGGGGAGCTGTTTTTT.

This clone has a handful of counts. This chain uses TRBV7-8 with TRBJ2-7; 12 bases are a match to TRBD2. Unmatched junction bases numbered 7, after V lost 5 bases and J lost 2 bases. This CDR3 has 16 amino acids. Germline-derived CDR1 and CDR2 are SGHVS and FQNEAQ. CDR3 protein: CASSPRLAGETYEQYF. The DNA for the CDR3 is TGTGCCAGCAGCCCCAGACTAGCGGGAGAAACCTACGAGCAGTACTTC.

The genes are TRBV2 and TRBJ1-2; D not resolved. This CDR3 is built from 15 residues. V lost 2 bases and J 2 bases, leaving 12 bases between the germline ends. In germline, CDR1 is SNHLY, CDR2 FYNNEI. The CDR3 DNA reads TGTGCCAGCAGTGAAATGGCGGGAAGCAACTATGGCTACACCTTC. Amino acids: CASSEMAGSNYGYTF.

This chain connects TRBV9 to TRBJ1-3; D is possibly TRBD1 (5 bases). The germline V gene encodes CDR1 SGDLS and CDR2 YYNGEE. V was cut by 1 base and J by 7 bases, with 9 bases left in between. The CDR3 extends over 13 amino acids. DNA of the CDR3: TGTGCCAGCAGCGTAAGTCCAGGGAACACCATATATTTT. Translation: CASSVSPGNTIYF.

The gene calls are TRBV2 and TRBJ1-1; 7 bases are a match to TRBD1. Trimming removed 4 bases from V and 5 bases from J; junction bases left unmatched: 4. The CDR3 has 13 residues. CDR1 and CDR2 (germline): SNHLY, FYNNEI. The DNA for the CDR3 is TGTGCCAGCAGTGCCAGGGGGTTGACTGAAGCTTTCTTT. Translation gives CASSARGLTEAFF.

V is TRBV6-1 and J is TRBJ1-1, with D tentatively TRBD1 (6 bases). Germline CDR1 MNHNS, CDR2 SASEGT. The CDR3 covers 14 residues. V was trimmed by 2 bases and J by 7 bases, leaving 14 bases between them. The CDR3 sequence is CASSEQGHVREAFF. CDR3 nucleotides: TGTGCCAGCAGTGAACAGGGGCACGTCCGTGAAGCTTTCTTT.

The genes are TRBV6-5 and TRBJ2-7; a possible D gene is TRBD1 (7 bases). The CDR3 runs 14 residues. CDR1 MNHEY and CDR2 SVGAGI come from the germline V gene. With 6 bases removed from V and 1 base from J, the gap between germline ends came to 13 bases. The CDR3 loop reads CASRRGRDSYEQYF. As DNA, the CDR3 is TGTGCCAGCAGGAGGGGGCGGGATTCCTACGAGCAGTACTTC.

The chain joins TRBV2 to TRBJ1-2; the D is unclear. V gave up 3 bases and J gave up 7 bases, with 15 bases separating them. Germline values: CDR1 SNHLY, CDR2 FYNNEI. This CDR3 is 14 amino acids long. This chain's CDR3 is CASSDLVLRSGYTF. The CDR3 DNA reads as TGTGCCAGCAGTGATCTGGTGCTGCGTAGTGGCTACACCTTC.

This clone is a singleton in its sample. The chain carries TRBV6-4 and TRBJ2-3; 8 positions match TRBD2. V shed 2 bases, J shed 9 bases, and the junction held 10 bases outside the gene matches. The germline V gene encodes CDR1 MRHNA and CDR2 SNTAGT. This CDR3 contains 15 residues. CDR3: CASSDRRAGADTQYF. The CDR3 DNA reads as TGTGCCAGCAGTGACAGGCGAGCGGGGGCTGACACGCAGTATTTT.

This CDR3 is CASSEGDTSTDTQYF. The CDR3 DNA sequence: TGTGCCAGCAGTGAAGGGGACACCTCCACAGATACGCAGTATTTT. The chain employs TRBV2 and TRBJ2-3; tentative D call: TRBD1 (6 bases). Per germline, CDR1 SNHLY and CDR2 FYNNEI. There are 15 residues in the CDR3. Trimming took 1 base from V and 2 from J, leaving 10 bases between them.

V usage is TRBV18 and J usage is TRBJ2-2; D perhaps matches TRBD1 (6 bases). Trimming removed 3 bases from V and 3 bases from J, with 11 bases in between. Per the germline V gene, CDR1 is KGHSH and CDR2 is LQKENI. The CDR3 spans 15 residues. In DNA, the CDR3 is TGTGCCAGCTCACCGGTTCAGGGGCACACCGGGGAGCTGTTTTTT. This translates into CASSPVQGHTGELFF. Using reference TRBV18 and TRBJ2-2 for the parts outside the CDR3, the full variable domain is NAGVMQNPRHLVRRRGQEARLRCSPMKGHSHVYWYRQLPEEGLKFMVYLQKENIIDESGMPKERFSAEFPKEGPSILRIQQVVRGDSAAYFCASSPVQGHTGELFFGEGSRLTVL.